The 27 T cell receptor beta chains listed next were all sequenced from one sample in a study of T cell repertoires in cytomegalovirus infection. TCRdb reprocessed the reads via MiXCR and lists one record per CDR3 protein. This sample carries under 350,000 distinct CDR3 sequences, more than 8% of them seen once, and the ten largest clones take around 4.5%. Sequencing was done on a sample of PBMCs. These receptors came from a human donor in good health (CMV status not recorded). Some clones in this sample may be carry-over from other donors' samples.

There are a few counts of this clonotype. The chain links TRBV20-1 to TRBJ2-7; 8 positions agree with TRBD1. There are 13 residues in the CDR3. Germline-derived CDR1 and CDR2 are DFQATT and SNEGSKA (reference sequence). After removal of 5 bases from V and 7 bases from J, the junction contained 10 bases not matched to a gene. The CDR3 DNA reads TGCAGTGCTCCTTCGGACAGGGCAAATGAGCAGTACTTC. This codes for CSAPSDRANEQYF.

In this sample, this clonotype turned up a few times. The chain joins TRBV28 to TRBJ2-2; 15 positions agree with TRBD2. The germline gives CDR1 MDHEN, CDR2 SYDVKM. Trimming removed 2 bases from V and 4 bases from J; junction bases left unmatched: 5. The CDR3 consists of 18 residues. The CDR3 protein is CASSLGLAGGPSTGELFF. CDR3 DNA sequence: TGTGCCAGCAGTTTAGGACTAGCGGGAGGGCCTAGCACCGGGGAGCTGTTTTTT.

Only a few counts were recorded for this clonotype. J is TRBJ1-6 and V is TRBV28; D might be TRBD1 (5 bases). Germline V gene sequence: CDR1 MDHEN, CDR2 SYDVKM. Deletions cut 6 bases from V and 7 bases from J, with 16 bases between. CDR3 length: 15 amino acids. DNA of the CDR3: TGTGCCAGCAGCTGGGGGGGGACGAGGAATTCACCCCTCCACTTT. It encodes CASSWGGTRNSPLHF.

This clonotype occurred a few times. The chain recombines TRBV20-1 with TRBJ2-7; possibly TRBD1 for D (6 bases). Germline assignment: CDR1 DFQATT and CDR2 SNEGSKA (reference sequence). CDR3 length: 13 amino acids. Trimming removed 6 bases from V and 4 bases from J, with 16 bases in between. Here the CDR3 DNA reads TGCAGTGCCATGGGGACAAGAACTTACGAGCAGTACTTC. Translating it yields CSAMGTRTYEQYF.

The rearrangement uses TRBV6-1 and TRBJ2-5, with TRBD1 matching over 7 bases. With 5 bases clipped from V and 2 bases from J, the junction kept 5 bases outside the gene matches. The CDR3 length is 14 residues. Germline loops: CDR1 MNHNS, CDR2 SASEGT. CDR3 sequence: CASSPRQGQETQYF. The CDR3 DNA sequence: TGTGCCAGCAGTCCCCGACAGGGACAAGAGACCCAGTACTTC.

At least ten counts were recorded for this clonotype. The V gene is TRBV7-2, the J gene TRBJ1-2; possibly TRBD1 for D (6 bases). This CDR3 has 16 amino acids. The germline CDR1 and CDR2 sequences are SGHTA and FQGNSA. Trimming took off 4 bases at V and 2 bases at J, with 17 bases between the two ends. The CDR3: CASSSRKDSENYGYTF. CDR3 in DNA: TGTGCCAGCAGCTCCCGAAAGGACAGTGAGAACTATGGCTACACCTTC.

This clonotype occurred many times. This chain uses TRBV7-2 with TRBJ2-3; weak D call: TRBD2 (7 bases). The CDR3 has 19 amino acids. V was cut by 5 bases and J by 3 bases, with 27 bases left in between. Germline loops: CDR1 SGHTA, CDR2 FQGNSA. CDR3 nucleotides: TGTGCCAGCAGCCCACAACTGCCGTGGGGGGGCCTTATGACAGATACGCAGTATTTT. Translating gives CASSPQLPWGGLMTDTQYF.

This clonotype has a handful of counts. This chain links TRBV28 with TRBJ2-3; 14 bases map to TRBD2. Trimming cost V 5 bases and J 5 bases; bases outside gene matches: 6. CDR3 length: 16 amino acids. Germline CDR1 MDHEN, CDR2 SYDVKM. DNA of the CDR3: TGTGCCAGCAGTAAACGACTAGCGGGAGGGCAAGATACGCAGTATTTT. Its protein is CASSKRLAGGQDTQYF.

This clonotype was seen ten or more times. The chain recombines TRBV7-2 with TRBJ2-7; 7 nucleotides match TRBD1. Germline-derived CDR1 and CDR2 are SGHTA and FQGNSA. V trimming: 4 bases; J trimming: 4 bases; junction bases outside the gene matches: 13. CDR3 size: 16 residues. The CDR3 region is CASSWISPGQNYEQYF. The CDR3 DNA reads as TGTGCCAGCAGCTGGATATCCCCGGGACAGAATTACGAGCAGTACTTC.

There are many counts of this clonotype. CDR3: CATYRTNTEAFF. Written as DNA, the CDR3 is TGTGCCACCTATAGGACCAACACTGAAGCTTTCTTT. The chain recombines TRBV27 with TRBJ1-1, with D unclear. The CDR3 sequence is 12 residues long. The V gene's germline CDR1 is MNHEY and CDR2 SMNVEV (reference sequence). V was pared by 10 bases and J by 2 bases, with 11 bases between.

The gene calls are TRBV6-6 and TRBJ2-1; D gene ambiguous. Germline loops: CDR1 MNHNY, CDR2 SVGAGI (reference sequence). The CDR3 is 14 residues long. Trimming removed 6 bases from V and 13 bases from J, with 22 bases in between. The CDR3, as DNA: TGTGCCAGCAGAAACATAGGAACTCCGGCGGAACAGTTCTTC. Translated, it gives CASRNIGTPAEQFF.

This clonotype was recorded many times. The J gene is TRBJ2-7, the V gene TRBV7-8; TRBD2 matches at 12 bases. Germline V gene data show CDR1 as SGHVS and CDR2 as FQNEAQ. The CDR3 sequence is 16 residues long. V gave up 5 bases and J gave up 1 base; unmatched junction bases: 6. The CDR3 spells CASSPRLAGGSYEQYF. DNA of the CDR3: TGTGCCAGCAGCCCCCGCCTAGCGGGGGGGTCCTACGAGCAGTACTTC.

This clonotype was recorded many times. The V call is TRBV7-6, the J call TRBJ2-3; the match to TRBD2 covers 13 bases. The CDR3 has 17 residues. Germline CDR1 reads SGHVS; CDR2 reads FNYEAQ. With V trimmed by 4 bases and J by 2 bases, 6 bases remained unmatched. This CDR3 reads CASSSPTSGGPTDTQYF. Here the CDR3 DNA reads TGTGCCAGCAGCTCGCCGACTAGCGGGGGGCCCACAGATACGCAGTATTTT.

There are many counts of this clonotype. The chain uses TRBV7-2 and TRBJ1-5; D unresolved. V was cut by 6 bases and J by 4 bases, with 10 bases left in between. This CDR3 region has 13 residues. CDR1 and CDR2 from the germline V gene are SGHTA and FQGNSA. The CDR3 is CASRPDGNQPQHF. The DNA of the CDR3 is TGTGCCAGCAGACCAGACGGAAATCAGCCCCAGCATTTT.

This clonotype was counted at least ten times. The chain couples TRBV14 to TRBJ1-6, with 7 bases lining up with TRBD1. V dropped 4 bases and J dropped 7; count of bases not matched to a gene: 7. The germline V gene encodes CDR1 SGHDN and CDR2 FVKESK. CDR3 length equals 15 residues. CDR3 region: CASSLWDSLNSPLHF. The CDR3 coding sequence is TGTGCCAGCAGCCTCTGGGACAGCCTGAATTCACCCCTCCACTTT.

At least ten counts were recorded for this clonotype. J is TRBJ2-1 and V is TRBV7-6, with D uncertain. The CDR3 contains 14 residues. Germline CDR1 SGHVS, CDR2 FNYEAQ. Trimming left V 4 bases short and J 0 bases short, with 7 bases between. CDR3: CASSSETSYNEQFF. The CDR3 region has the DNA TGTGCCAGCAGCTCAGAGACCTCCTACAATGAGCAGTTCTTC.

This clonotype was counted many times. V gene TRBV7-2 combines with J gene TRBJ2-1, with D uncertain. There are 12 residues in the CDR3. V was shortened by 8 bases and J by 6 bases, with 11 bases between the two germline ends. Germline CDR1 is SGHTA and CDR2 is FQGNSA. The chain's CDR3 is CASGSGFNEQFF. CDR3 bases: TGTGCCAGCGGCTCTGGGTTCAATGAGCAGTTCTTC. Complete variable domain (other parts from reference TRBV7-2 and TRBJ2-1): GAGVSQSPSNKVTEKGKDVELRCDPISGHTALYWYRQSLGQGLEFLIYFQGNSAPDKSGLPSDRFSAERTGGSVSTLTIQRTQQEDSAVYLCASGSGFNEQFFGPGTRLTVL.

In its sample, this clonotype was seen many times. The genes are TRBV7-2 and TRBJ2-4; 7 nucleotides agree with TRBD1. The CDR3 runs 14 residues. Germline CDR1 reads SGHTA; CDR2 reads FQGNSA. Trimming took 6 bases from V and 5 from J; bases not matched to a gene: 7. The CDR3 sequence: CASSYRGTQNIQYF. In nucleotides, the CDR3 is TGTGCCAGCAGTTACAGGGGTACCCAAAACATTCAGTACTTC.

The V gene is TRBV7-2, the J gene TRBJ2-2, with TRBD2 as a possible D gene (6 bases). V lost 5 bases to trimming and J lost 3 bases, with 16 bases between them. This CDR3 has 16 residues. Germline-derived CDR1 and CDR2 are SGHTA and FQGNSA. The CDR3 DNA reads as TGTGCCAGCAGCATTTCGGGACTCACCTACACCGGGGAGCTGTTTTTT. Translating it yields CASSISGLTYTGELFF.

This clonotype occurred many times. This rearrangement joins TRBV28 to TRBJ2-1, with D hard to call. Per germline, CDR1 MDHEN and CDR2 SYDVKM. V dropped 5 bases and J dropped 8 bases, with 16 bases sitting between them. The CDR3 runs 14 residues. The CDR3 is CASSLRRGPDEQFF. CDR3 nucleotides: TGTGCCAGCAGTCTCAGGAGAGGTCCAGATGAGCAGTTCTTC.

This clonotype has at least ten counts. The genes are TRBV28 and TRBJ1-5; D gene unclear. Germline V gene sequence: CDR1 MDHEN, CDR2 SYDVKM. Trimming took off 2 bases at V and 7 bases at J, with 18 bases between the two ends. The CDR3 sequence is 16 residues long. The CDR3 DNA reads as TGTGCCAGCAGTTTAACTCCGAGGAGGGTACACCAGCCCCAGCATTTT. Translating it yields CASSLTPRRVHQPQHF.

This sequence joins TRBV18 and TRBJ2-3; D unclear. Germline values: CDR1 KGHSH, CDR2 LQKENI. Trimming took 5 bases from V and 3 from J, leaving 6 bases between them. The CDR3 extends over 12 amino acids. CDR3 residues: CASSTPTDTQYF. The CDR3 DNA sequence: TGTGCCAGCTCAACTCCGACAGATACGCAGTATTTT.

The gene calls are TRBV6-5 and TRBJ2-3; the D is unclear. V was cut by 0 bases and J by 1 base, with 8 bases left in between. The V gene's germline CDR1 is MNHEY and CDR2 SVGAGI. This CDR3 region has 15 residues. CDR3 DNA sequence: TGTGCCAGCAGTTACTCTCGGGCCGGCACAGATACGCAGTATTTT. It yields the protein CASSYSRAGTDTQYF.

The chain uses TRBV10-3 and TRBJ1-5; a possible D gene is TRBD1 (6 bases). V lost 10 bases and J lost 1, with 17 bases in between. CDR1 is ENHRY, CDR2 SYGVKD, per germline. The CDR3 extends over 15 amino acids. CDR3 nucleotide sequence: TGTGCCAGCAACAGCAACGGGGGCAGCAATCAGCCCCAGCATTTT. It specifies CASNSNGGSNQPQHF.

V gene TRBV7-3 combines with J gene TRBJ2-2; the match to TRBD1 covers 7 bases. This CDR3 comprises 17 residues. Trimming took 5 bases from V and 2 from J; bases not matched to a gene: 11. Germline CDR1 reads SGHTA; CDR2 reads FQGTGA. CDR3 region: CASSPTPTGVNTGELFF. The CDR3 DNA follows: TGTGCCAGCAGCCCGACCCCAACAGGGGTTAACACCGGGGAGCTGTTTTTT.

The chain combines TRBV15 with TRBJ2-3, with no clear D. Germline CDR1 reads LNHNV; CDR2 reads YYDKDF (reference sequence). The CDR3 length is 16 residues. Trimming cost V 1 base and J 0 bases, with 11 bases left between them. DNA for the CDR3: TGTGCCACCAGCAGAGCTCGGGCGGTTAGCACAGATACGCAGTATTTT. Encoded protein: CATSRARAVSTDTQYF. The full variable domain, its missing parts supplied by reference TRBV15 and TRBJ2-3, is DAMVIQNPRYQVTQFGKPVTLSCSQTLNHNVMYWYQQKSSQAPKLLFHYYDKDFNNEADTPDNFQSRRPNTSFCFLDIRSPGLGDTAMYLCATSRARAVSTDTQYFGPGTRLTVL.

This clonotype was detected many times. CDR3 in DNA: TGTGCCAGCAGCCCCAGGGGGGGTAGCGATGAGCAGTTCTTC. Translation gives CASSPRGGSDEQFF. This chain joins TRBV7-3 and TRBJ2-1; D is possibly TRBD1 or TRBD2 (7 bases each). V lost 5 bases, J lost 8 bases, and 16 bases lay in between. The CDR3 sequence is 14 residues long. CDR1 is SGHTA and CDR2 is FQGTGA in the germline V gene.